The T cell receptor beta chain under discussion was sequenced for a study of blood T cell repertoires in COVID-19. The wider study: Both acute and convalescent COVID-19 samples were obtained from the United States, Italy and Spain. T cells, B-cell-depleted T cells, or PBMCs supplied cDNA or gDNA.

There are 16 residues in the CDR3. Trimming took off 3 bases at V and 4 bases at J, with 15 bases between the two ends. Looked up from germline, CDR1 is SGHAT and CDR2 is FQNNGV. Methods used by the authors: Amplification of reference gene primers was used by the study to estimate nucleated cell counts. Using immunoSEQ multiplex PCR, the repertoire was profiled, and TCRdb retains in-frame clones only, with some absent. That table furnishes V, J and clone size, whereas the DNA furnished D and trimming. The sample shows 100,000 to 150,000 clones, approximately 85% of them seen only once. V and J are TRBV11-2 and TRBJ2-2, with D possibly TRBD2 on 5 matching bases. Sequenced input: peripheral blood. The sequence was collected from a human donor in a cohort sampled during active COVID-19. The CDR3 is CASSLNSASSTGELFF. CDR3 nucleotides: TGTGCCAGCAGCTTGAATTCGGCTAGCAGCACCGGGGAGCTGTTTTTT.